This TCR beta chain was recorded in a study of T cell responses to AZD1222 COVID-19 vaccine. With respect to this clone: Its antigen remains unknown.

Sequencing was performed with immunoSEQ multiplex PCR; in TCRdb, only in-frame clones are kept and a portion is missing. This sample has some 120,000 clones, with 70% to 90% found just once. General observations from the study: At 160-218 and 743-854, vaccine-associated CD4 TCRs were dominant, and they spanned spike. Only a handful of people who got AZD1222 tested seropositive at baseline. Samples come after the peak T cell response, not at day 14. A rise in Spike-specific TCR breadth and depth followed two AZD1222 doses.

V trimming: 4 bases; J trimming: 0 bases; junction bases outside the gene matches: 4. Germline CDR1 is LNHDA and CDR2 is SQIVND (reference sequence). This CDR3 has 15 residues. The chain has TRBV19 and TRBJ2-3; 7 positions match TRBD1. Sample: peripheral blood, taken on day 0 of AZD1222 vaccination. The clonotype originates from an adult in good health. Here the CDR3 reads CASSKGAFSTDTQYF. The CDR3 nucleotides read TGTGCCAGTAGTAAGGGGGCTTTTAGCACAGATACGCAGTATTTT.